What follows are 5 T cell receptor beta chains derived from one specimen sequenced in a study of cytomegalovirus exposure and HLA in healthy donors. The protocol was immunoSEQ multiplex PCR, while the TCRdb copy is restricted to in-frame clones and leaves out a portion. The sample holds 200,000 or so clones; about 86% are singletons and the top ten take roughly 2.8%. Sequencing was done on a sample of PBMCs. The receptors stem from a woman aged 18 to 35 in good health and CMV-seronegative.

This sequence joins TRBV7-8 and TRBJ1-2; no clear D gene. The CDR3 covers 15 residues. The ends were cut back, 5 bases at V and 2 bases at J, with 15 bases in the middle. CDR1 SGHVS and CDR2 FQNEAQ come from the germline V gene. Written as DNA, the CDR3 is TGTGCCAGCAGCCCCCGTGATTCCGGGAACTATGGCTACACCTTC. Amino acid sequence: CASSPRDSGNYGYTF.

This chain connects TRBV29-1 to TRBJ2-7; 7 bases fit TRBD1. CDR3 length: 16 amino acids. The germline gives CDR1 SQVTM, CDR2 ANQGSEA. V dropped 3 bases and J dropped 0; count of bases not matched to a gene: 11. CDR3 nucleotides: TGCAGCGTTGAGAGGGCGGTGACAGGGAGCTCCTACGAGCAGTACTTC. Its protein is CSVERAVTGSSYEQYF.

The chain combines TRBV5-1 with TRBJ2-7; 11 nucleotides agree with TRBD2. CDR3 length: 16 residues. Germline-derived CDR1 and CDR2 are SGHRS and YFSETQ. The V and J ends lost 0 bases and 4 bases, in that order; junction bases with no gene match: 6. CDR3 sequence: CASSLGTSGSGYEQYF. For the CDR3, the DNA is TGCGCCAGCAGCTTGGGCACTAGCGGGAGTGGGTACGAGCAGTACTTC. Complete variable domain (other parts from reference TRBV5-1 and TRBJ2-7): KAGVTQTPRYLIKTRGQQVTLSCSPISGHRSVSWYQQTPGQGLQFLFEYFSETQRNKGNFPGRFSGRQFSNSRSEMNVSTLELGDSALYLCASSLGTSGSGYEQYFGPGTRLTVT.

This clone was detected only once. The chain links TRBV6-6 to TRBJ2-7; perhaps TRBD1 as D (6 bases). The CDR3 is made up of 14 amino acids. Deletions cut 2 bases from V and 6 bases from J, with 14 bases between. The germline CDR1 and CDR2 sequences are MNHNY and SVGAGI (reference sequence). This CDR3 reads CASSYNRAGGEQYF. DNA of the CDR3: TGTGCCAGCAGTTACAACAGGGCGGGCGGCGAGCAGTACTTC.

The chain uses TRBV5-4 and TRBJ2-7, with D tentatively TRBD1 (6 bases). Germline lookup yields CDR1 SGHNT and CDR2 YYREEE (reference sequence). V lost 4 bases, J lost 3 bases, and 11 bases lay in between. The CDR3 length is 13 residues. Here the CDR3 reads CASSAQGNYEQYF. The CDR3, as DNA: TGTGCCAGCAGCGCCCAGGGGAACTACGAGCAGTACTTC.